This T cell receptor (beta chain) was identified during a study of blood T cell repertoires in COVID-19. CDR3 length: 15 amino acids. Germline assignment: CDR1 SGDLS and CDR2 YYNGEE. V lost 4 bases, J lost 5 bases, and 19 bases lay in between. This table comes from immunoSEQ multiplex PCR, and its TCRdb copy is limited to in-frame clones, with some not included. The sample yields around 150,000 clones, 81% seen once. Sequenced: peripheral blood. The sequence was collected from a woman in her fifties or sixties with active or convalescent COVID-19. The chain links TRBV9 to TRBJ2-7, with TRBD1 as a possible D gene (5 bases). The CDR3 region is CASSPRLTLGHEQYF. The CDR3 DNA reads as TGTGCCAGCAGCCCCCGGCTCACTCTGGGGCACGAGCAGTACTTC.